This section outlines one T cell receptor (beta chain) sequence together with its context. No antigen is known for it. Given a much more abundant clone one base away, this may be a read error. Libraries of naive CD8 T cells were built from anywhere between about 17,000 and 1,000,000 sorted cells, with 10%, 30% or 50% of the purified RNA used. On a BD FACSAria II, naive CD8 T cells were FACS-sorted as CD8+CD4-CCR7+CD45RA+ and collected into RLT Plus buffer. Roughly ten TCR copies' worth of Jurkat RNA were spiked into roughly 20,000-1,000,000 naive CD8 T cell samples to test detection sensitivity. CD8 T cells were enriched using RosetteSep CD8+ T Cell Enrichment Cocktail and Ficoll-Paque, and the enriched cells then underwent ACK red cell lysis. Libraries were prepared through PCR. Sequencer: NextSeq 500. Bulk TCR libraries were generated as previously described, with the TCR primers listed in Table S5 used. The Qiagen AllPrep DNA/RNA kit was used to purify total RNA. Before analysis, reads from multiple sequencing runs of the same library were pooled. The authors' pipeline ran thus. Only reads with exact TCR constant sequence were kept, trimmed to 150 nt, and grouped by their 12-nt molecular barcodes. Reads in each barcode group were sub-clustered using a 15% Levenshtein threshold, and a quality-weighted consensus sequence was built for each RNA molecule. Non-functional sequences were excluded, and lower-count sequences lying one edit away from another sequence were also excluded. On the basis of fitting two negative binomial distributions, barcode sub-clusters with fewer than 20% of the maximum read count were discarded. TCRdb reanalyzed the raw reads on its own, using fastp at Q25 for trimming and MiXCR for clone calling, and kept in-frame beta chains. Rows are combined by CDR3 protein, so each entry shows the most common genes and DNA. The V and J calls and clone size are TCRdb's, not the authors'. The sample data list some 580,000 distinct CDR3 sequences, and roughly 23% of these were observed just once. 0.7% to 0.95% of the sample is in the top ten clones.

The sample is drawn from a study of molecular identifiers for immune sequencing clone quantification (dated by TCRdb to 2017 to 2018). Looking at the study overall: For a replicate experiment, RNA from around 20,000 or 99,000 naive CD8 T cells was divided into five aliquots, of which four were sequenced. The study was a methods study using CD8 T cells to benchmark molecular-identifier clustering-based TCR repertoire sequencing (MIDCIRS) and TCR RNA copy counting.

The full study reports these points: Spiked-in Jurkat TCR RNA equivalent to a single cell was reported to be detectable even among some 910,000 naive CD8 T cells. Modeling indicated about 3 TCR RNA copies recovered per cell, compared with 7.5 to 10 by digital PCR, which implies a capture efficiency of 25% to 35%. In CMV-specific effector cells, over 97% of molecules were held by clones above 20 RNA copies, whereas under 1% of molecules were held by such clones in naive cells. Identical TCR molecules sharing a barcode could cause highly expanded clone sizes to be underestimated. When barcode sub-clustering was left out, chimeric consensus sequences inflated TCR diversity, with chimeras reaching as high as 47%. Naive libraries contained spiked-in Jurkat TCR RNA (approximately nine copies' worth), which is not part of the donor repertoire.

Between the V and J ends, shortened by 2 bases and 4 bases respectively, the junction contains 8 bases. The CDR3 spans 13 residues, from the cysteine through the phenylalanine. The sequence is cut down to CDR3 DNA, 39 bases in frame from base 1. In the germline V gene, CDR1 corresponds to MNHEY and CDR2 to SVGAGI. The sample taken for sequencing was naive CD8+ T cells from blood, with Jurkat cell RNA spiked in. The cell subset or site label corresponds to: FACS-sorted CD8+CD4-CCR7+CD45RA+ naive T cells. The clonotype comes from a human donor in good health. Some libraries in this study had Jurkat cell RNA spiked in. The rearrangement combines TRBV6-5 with TRBJ1-2; the D region possibly corresponds to TRBD1 (6 bases align). The DNA sequence reads TGTGCCAGCAGTTACAGGACAGCCTATGGCTACACCTTC. The translation is CASSYRTAYGYTF.